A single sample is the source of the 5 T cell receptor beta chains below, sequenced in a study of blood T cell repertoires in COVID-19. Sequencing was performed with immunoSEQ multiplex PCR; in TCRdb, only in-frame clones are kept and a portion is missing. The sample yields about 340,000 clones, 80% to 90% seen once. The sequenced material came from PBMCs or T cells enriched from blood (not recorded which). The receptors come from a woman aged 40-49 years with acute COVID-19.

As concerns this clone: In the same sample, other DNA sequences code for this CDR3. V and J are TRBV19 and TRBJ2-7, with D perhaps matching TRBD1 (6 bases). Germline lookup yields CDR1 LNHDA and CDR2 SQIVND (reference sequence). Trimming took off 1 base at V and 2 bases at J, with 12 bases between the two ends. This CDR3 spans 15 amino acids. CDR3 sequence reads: CASSIGQGLTYEQYF. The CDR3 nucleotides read TGTGCCAGTAGTATAGGGCAGGGGTTAACCTACGAGCAGTACTTC.

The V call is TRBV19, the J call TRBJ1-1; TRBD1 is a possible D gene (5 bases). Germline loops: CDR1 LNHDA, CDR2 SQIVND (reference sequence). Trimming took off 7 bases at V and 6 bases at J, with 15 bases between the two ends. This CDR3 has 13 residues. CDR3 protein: CASTWRGGAEAFF. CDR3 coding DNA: TGTGCCAGTACCTGGCGGGGGGGAGCTGAAGCTTTCTTT. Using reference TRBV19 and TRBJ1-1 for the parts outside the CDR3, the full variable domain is DGGITQSPKYLFRKEGQNVTLSCEQNLNHDAMYWYRQDPGQGLRLIYYSQIVNDFQKGDIAEGYSVSREKKESFPLTVTSAQKNPTAFYLCASTWRGGAEAFFGQGTRLTVV.

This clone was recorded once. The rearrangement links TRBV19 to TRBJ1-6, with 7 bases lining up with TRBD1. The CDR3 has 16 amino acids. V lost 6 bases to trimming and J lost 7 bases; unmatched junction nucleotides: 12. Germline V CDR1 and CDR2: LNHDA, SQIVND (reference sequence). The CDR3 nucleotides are TGTGCCAGTAGATCCAAGGACAGGCCCCTGAATTCACCCCTCCACTTT. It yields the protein CASRSKDRPLNSPLHF.

CDR3 DNA: TGTGCCAGCAGTGTTAGGACTCTCCAAGAGACCCAGTACTTC. Protein: CASSVRTLQETQYF. The chain combines TRBV25-1 with TRBJ2-5, with D maybe TRBD2 (5 bases). V was cut by 4 bases and J by 1 base, with 10 bases left in between. Germline CDR1 and CDR2: MGHDK and SYGVNS. The CDR3 extends over 14 amino acids.

Here the CDR3 reads CAINPGPQDEQYF. The CDR3 region has the DNA TGTGCCATCAATCCTGGGCCCCAGGACGAGCAGTACTTC. The V gene is TRBV10-3, the J gene TRBJ2-7; no reliable D call. V was trimmed by 7 bases and J by 5 bases, leaving 15 bases between them. This CDR3 contains 13 residues. CDR1 is ENHRY, CDR2 SYGVKD, per germline.